What follows is one T cell receptor beta chain and its context. What it binds is unknown. This sample is drawn from a study of Ad26.COV2.S vaccination and SARS-CoV-2 variants. Notes on the study in general: Ad26.COV2.S recipients had broader spike-specific TCRs (P = 0.0014).

The treatment is: around 19 received Ad26.COV2.S at low or high dose, single or two shots; roughly 5 received placebo; per-sample allocation not given. Samples came from day 63 after the first vaccine or placebo injection. In Boston, the donor was an adult between 18-55 years of age. An Ad26 vector expressing Wuhan-strain SARS-CoV-2 spike constituted the vaccine. The CDR3 totals 15 residues. Losses at the gene ends were 1 base for V and 3 bases for J; bases not matched to a gene: 4. CDR1 is LNHNV, CDR2 YYDKDF, per germline (reference sequence). Measured with immunoSEQ multiplex PCR; TCRdb has only the in-frame clones, and not every one. The sample has about 220,000 clones; approximately 88% are singletons.

This receptor was identified in a person between 18 and 65 years old who received the Ad26.COV2.S COVID-19 vaccine or a placebo. The chain employs TRBV15 and TRBJ2-5; 8 bases match TRBD1. The specimen was peripheral blood, collected in a trial of Ad26.COV2.S vaccine versus placebo. The CDR3 region has the DNA TGTGCCACCAGCAGAGGAGGACAGGGAGAAGAGACCCAGTACTTC. Translating gives CATSRGGQGEETQYF. The full variable domain, with the rest looked up from reference TRBV15 and TRBJ2-5, is DAMVIQNPRYQVTQFGKPVTLSCSQTLNHNVMYWYQQKSSQAPKLLFHYYDKDFNNEADTPDNFQSRRPNTSFCFLDIRSPGLGDTAMYLCATSRGGQGEETQYFGPGTRLLVL.